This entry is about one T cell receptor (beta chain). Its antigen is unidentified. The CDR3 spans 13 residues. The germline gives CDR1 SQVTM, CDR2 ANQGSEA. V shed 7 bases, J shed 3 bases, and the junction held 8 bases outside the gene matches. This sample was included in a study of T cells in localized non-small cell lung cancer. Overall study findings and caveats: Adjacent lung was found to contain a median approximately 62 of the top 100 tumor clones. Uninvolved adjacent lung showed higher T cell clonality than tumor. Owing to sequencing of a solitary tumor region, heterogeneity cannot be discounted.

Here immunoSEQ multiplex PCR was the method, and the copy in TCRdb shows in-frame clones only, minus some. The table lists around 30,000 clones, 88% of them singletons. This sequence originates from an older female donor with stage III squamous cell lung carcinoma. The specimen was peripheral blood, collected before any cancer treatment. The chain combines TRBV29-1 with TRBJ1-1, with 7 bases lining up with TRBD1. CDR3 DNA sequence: TGCAGCGCCGCTGAGGGGACAGACACTGAAGCTTTCTTT. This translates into CSAAEGTDTEAFF.